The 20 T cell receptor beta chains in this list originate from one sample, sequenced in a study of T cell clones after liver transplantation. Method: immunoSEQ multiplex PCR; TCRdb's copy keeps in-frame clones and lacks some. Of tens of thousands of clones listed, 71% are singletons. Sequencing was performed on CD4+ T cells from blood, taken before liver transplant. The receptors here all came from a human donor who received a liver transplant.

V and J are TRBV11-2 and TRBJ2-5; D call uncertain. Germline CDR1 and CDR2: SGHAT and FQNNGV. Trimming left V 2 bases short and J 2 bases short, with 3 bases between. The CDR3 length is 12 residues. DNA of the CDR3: TGTGCCAGCAGCTTACAGCAAGAGACCCAGTACTTC. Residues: CASSLQQETQYF.

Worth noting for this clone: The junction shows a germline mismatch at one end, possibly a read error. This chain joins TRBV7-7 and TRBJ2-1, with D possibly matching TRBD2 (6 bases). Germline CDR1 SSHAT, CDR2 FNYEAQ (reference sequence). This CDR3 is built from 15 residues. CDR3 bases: TGTGCTAGCAGCTTAGACGTAGGAGGGATCGATGAGCAGTTCTTC. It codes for CASSLDVGGIDEQFF.

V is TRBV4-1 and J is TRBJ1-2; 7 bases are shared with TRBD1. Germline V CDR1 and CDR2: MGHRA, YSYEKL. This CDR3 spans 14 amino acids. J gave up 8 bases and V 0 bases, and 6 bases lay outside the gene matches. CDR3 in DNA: TGCGCCAGCAGCCAAGATCTAGGGGGCAGGGGCTACACCTTC. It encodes CASSQDLGGRGYTF.

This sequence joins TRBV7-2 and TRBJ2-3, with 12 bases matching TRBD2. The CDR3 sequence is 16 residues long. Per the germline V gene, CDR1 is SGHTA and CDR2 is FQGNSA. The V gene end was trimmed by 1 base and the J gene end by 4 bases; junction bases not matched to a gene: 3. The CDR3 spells CASSLGLAGESDTQYF. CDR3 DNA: TGTGCCAGCAGCTTAGGACTAGCGGGGGAATCAGATACGCAGTATTTT.

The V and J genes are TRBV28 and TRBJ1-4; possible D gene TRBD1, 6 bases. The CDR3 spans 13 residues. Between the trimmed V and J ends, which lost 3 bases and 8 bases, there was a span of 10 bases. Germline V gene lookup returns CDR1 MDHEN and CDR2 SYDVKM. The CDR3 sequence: CASSFQGREKLFF. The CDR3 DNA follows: TGTGCCAGCAGTTTCCAGGGGCGGGAAAAACTGTTTTTT.

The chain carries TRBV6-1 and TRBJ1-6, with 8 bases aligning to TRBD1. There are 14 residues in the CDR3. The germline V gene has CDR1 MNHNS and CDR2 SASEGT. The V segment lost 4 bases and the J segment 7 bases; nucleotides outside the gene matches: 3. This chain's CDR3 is CASSGGTGNSPLHF. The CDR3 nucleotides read TGTGCCAGCAGTGGGGGGACAGGCAATTCACCCCTCCACTTT.

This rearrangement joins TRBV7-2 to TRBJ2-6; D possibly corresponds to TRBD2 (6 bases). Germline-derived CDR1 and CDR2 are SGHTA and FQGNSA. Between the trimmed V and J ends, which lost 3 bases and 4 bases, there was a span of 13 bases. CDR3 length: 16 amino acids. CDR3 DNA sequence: TGTGCCAGCAGCTTTGGAGGGGCGGCAGGGGCCAACGTCCTGACTTTC. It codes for CASSFGGAAGANVLTF.

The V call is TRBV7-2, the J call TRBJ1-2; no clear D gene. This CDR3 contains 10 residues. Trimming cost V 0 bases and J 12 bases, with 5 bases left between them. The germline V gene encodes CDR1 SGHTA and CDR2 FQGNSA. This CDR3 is CASSLAPDTF. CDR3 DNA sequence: TGTGCCAGCAGCTTAGCTCCCGACACCTTC. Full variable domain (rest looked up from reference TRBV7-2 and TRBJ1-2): GAGVSQSPSNKVTEKGKDVELRCDPISGHTALYWYRQSLGQGLEFLIYFQGNSAPDKSGLPSDRFSAERTGGSVSTLTIQRTQQEDSAVYLCASSLAPDTFGSGTRLTVV.

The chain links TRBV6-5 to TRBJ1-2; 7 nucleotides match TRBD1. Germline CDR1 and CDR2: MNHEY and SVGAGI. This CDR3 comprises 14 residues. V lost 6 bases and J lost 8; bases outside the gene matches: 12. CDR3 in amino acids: CASSLAAQGRGYTF. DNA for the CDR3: TGTGCCAGCAGCCTCGCCGCACAGGGGCGCGGCTACACCTTC.

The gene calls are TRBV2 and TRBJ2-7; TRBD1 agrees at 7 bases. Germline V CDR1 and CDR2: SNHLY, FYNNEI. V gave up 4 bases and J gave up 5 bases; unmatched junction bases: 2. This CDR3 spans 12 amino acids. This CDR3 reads CASSGQGHEQYF. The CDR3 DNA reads TGTGCCAGCAGTGGACAGGGACACGAGCAGTACTTC.

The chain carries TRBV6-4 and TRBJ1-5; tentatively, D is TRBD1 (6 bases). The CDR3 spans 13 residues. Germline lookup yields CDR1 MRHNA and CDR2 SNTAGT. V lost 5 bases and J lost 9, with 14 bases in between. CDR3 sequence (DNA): TGTGCCAGCAGTTCCGGCGGGGGCAGGCCCCAGCATTTT. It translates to CASSSGGGRPQHF.

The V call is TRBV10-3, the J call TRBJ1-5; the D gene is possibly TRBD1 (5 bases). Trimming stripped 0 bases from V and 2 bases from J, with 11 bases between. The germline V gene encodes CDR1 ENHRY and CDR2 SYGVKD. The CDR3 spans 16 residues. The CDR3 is CAISESGGVGNQPQHF. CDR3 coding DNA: TGTGCCATCAGTGAGTCGGGAGGGGTGGGCAATCAGCCCCAGCATTTT.

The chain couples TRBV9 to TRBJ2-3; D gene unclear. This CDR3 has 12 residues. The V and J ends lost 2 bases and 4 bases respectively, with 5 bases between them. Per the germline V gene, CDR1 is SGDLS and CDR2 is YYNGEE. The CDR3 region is CASSVLADTQYF. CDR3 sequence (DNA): TGTGCCAGCAGCGTGTTAGCAGATACGCAGTATTTT.

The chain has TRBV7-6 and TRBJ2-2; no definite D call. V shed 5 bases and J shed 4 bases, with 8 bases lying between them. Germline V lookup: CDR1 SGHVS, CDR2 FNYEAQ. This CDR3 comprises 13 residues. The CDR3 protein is CASSKDTTGELFF. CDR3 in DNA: TGTGCCAGCAGCAAAGACACCACCGGGGAGCTGTTTTTT.

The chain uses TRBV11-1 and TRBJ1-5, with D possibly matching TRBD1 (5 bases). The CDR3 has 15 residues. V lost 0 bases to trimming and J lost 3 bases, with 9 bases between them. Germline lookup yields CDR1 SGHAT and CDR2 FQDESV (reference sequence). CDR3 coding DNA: TGTGCCAGCAGCTTAGCCGGACACGACAATCAGCCCCAGCATTTT. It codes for CASSLAGHDNQPQHF.

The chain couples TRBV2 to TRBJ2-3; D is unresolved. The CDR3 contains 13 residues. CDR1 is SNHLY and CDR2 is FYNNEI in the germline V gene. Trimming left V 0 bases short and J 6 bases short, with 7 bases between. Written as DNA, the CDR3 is TGTGCCAGCAGTGAAGCGCTCGGTGATACGCAGTATTTT. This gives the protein CASSEALGDTQYF.

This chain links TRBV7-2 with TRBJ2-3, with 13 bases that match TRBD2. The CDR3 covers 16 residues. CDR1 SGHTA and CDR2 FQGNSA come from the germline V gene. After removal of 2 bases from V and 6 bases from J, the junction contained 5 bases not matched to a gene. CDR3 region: CASSLPLAGGQDTQYF. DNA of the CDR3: TGTGCCAGCAGCTTACCACTAGCGGGGGGGCAGGATACGCAGTATTTT.

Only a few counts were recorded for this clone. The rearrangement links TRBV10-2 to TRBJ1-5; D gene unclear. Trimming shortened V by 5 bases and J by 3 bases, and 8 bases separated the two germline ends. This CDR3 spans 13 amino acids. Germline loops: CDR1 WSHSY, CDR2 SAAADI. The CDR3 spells CASSFSYNQPQHF. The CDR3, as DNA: TGCGCCAGCAGTTTTAGCTACAATCAGCCCCAGCATTTT.

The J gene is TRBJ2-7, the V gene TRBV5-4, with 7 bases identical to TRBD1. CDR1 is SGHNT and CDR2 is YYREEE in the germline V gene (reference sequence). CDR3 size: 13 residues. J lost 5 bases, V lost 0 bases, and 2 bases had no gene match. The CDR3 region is CASSLAGGDEQYF. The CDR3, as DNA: TGTGCCAGCAGCTTGGCAGGGGGAGACGAGCAGTACTTC. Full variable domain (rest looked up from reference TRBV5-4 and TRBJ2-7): ETGVTQSPTHLIKTRGQQVTLRCSSQSGHNTVSWYQQALGQGPQFIFQYYREEENGRGNFPPRFSGLQFPNYSSELNVNALELDDSALYLCASSLAGGDEQYFGPGTRLTVT.

Written as DNA, the CDR3 is TGTGCCAGCAGTGTCCACTCTAGCGGGGGGGCAATTGAGCAGTTCTTC. It translates to CASSVHSSGGAIEQFF. This chain joins TRBV6-1 and TRBJ2-1, with 12 bases identical to TRBD2. Germline values: CDR1 MNHNS, CDR2 SASEGT. The CDR3 consists of 16 residues. The trim removed 4 bases at V and 9 bases at J, leaving 10 bases unmatched.